The present T cell receptor beta chain was sequenced within a study of breast tumors, draining lymph nodes, adjacent tissues. MiXCR was run by TCRdb on the multiplex PCR reads, yielding one entry per CDR3 protein. The sample contains under 150,000 distinct CDR3 sequences, 21% of which appear only once. This clonotype was seen many times. Antigen: not known. Axillary draining lymph nodes of breast cancer patients supplied the node samples. V lost 0 bases to trimming and J lost 7 bases, with 22 bases between them. Germline CDR1 reads MGHRA; CDR2 reads YSYEKL. The CDR3 contains 18 residues. Findings and limits, study-wide: Luminal-like breast cancer showed significantly higher tumor–nontumor repertoire similarity than basal-like. Findings are consistent with lymph node origin and intratumoral expansion of most tumor T cells. The lymph node origin of tumor T cells was framed as consistent with a hypothesis, not demonstrated. Compared with lymph nodes, tumors were less diverse; compared with nontumor tissue, more.

Sample: axillary lymph node tissue. The clonotype was recovered from a female donor with breast cancer. Some clones in this sample may be carry-over from other donors' samples. The J gene is TRBJ2-1, the V gene TRBV4-1, with D possibly being TRBD1 or TRBD2 (7 bases each). The DNA of the CDR3 is TGCGCCAGCAGCCAAGATCCGACTCCAGGGGGGACTACAAATGAGCAGTTCTTC. Residues: CASSQDPTPGGTTNEQFF.